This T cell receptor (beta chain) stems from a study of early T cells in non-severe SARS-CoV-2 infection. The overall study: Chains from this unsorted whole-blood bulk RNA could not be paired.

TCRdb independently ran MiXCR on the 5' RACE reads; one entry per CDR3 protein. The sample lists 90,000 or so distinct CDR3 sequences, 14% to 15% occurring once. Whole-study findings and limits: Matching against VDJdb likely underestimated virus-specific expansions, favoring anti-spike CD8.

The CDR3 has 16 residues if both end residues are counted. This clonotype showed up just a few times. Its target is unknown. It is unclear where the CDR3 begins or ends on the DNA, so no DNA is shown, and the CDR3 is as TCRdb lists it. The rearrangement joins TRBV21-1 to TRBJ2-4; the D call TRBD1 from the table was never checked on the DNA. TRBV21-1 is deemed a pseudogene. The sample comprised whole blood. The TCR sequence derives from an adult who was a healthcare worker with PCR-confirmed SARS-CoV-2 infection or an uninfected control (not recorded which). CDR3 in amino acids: CASTREVGTGNNIQYF.